These 32 T cell receptor beta chains came from one sample sequenced in a study of T cell responses to AZD1222 COVID-19 vaccine. Libraries were prepared by immunoSEQ multiplex PCR; TCRdb keeps only in-frame clonotypes and omits some of them. Found here are approximately 140,000 clones, over 85% of them singletons; the top ten hold 5% to 5.5%. The material was peripheral blood, obtained on day 0 of AZD1222 vaccination. All receptors come from an adult in good health.

This chain connects TRBV7-2 to TRBJ2-2; D is unresolved. CDR1 is SGHTA, CDR2 FQGNSA, per germline. V shed 1 base and J shed 6 bases, with 12 bases lying between them. This CDR3 is 15 amino acids long. The CDR3 bases are TGTGCCAGCAGCTTAGTAGGAAGACTGTCCGGGGAGCTGTTTTTT. This gives the protein CASSLVGRLSGELFF. The full variable domain, completed using reference TRBV7-2 and TRBJ2-2, is GAGVSQSPSNKVTEKGKDVELRCDPISGHTALYWYRQSLGQGLEFLIYFQGNSAPDKSGLPSDRFSAERTGGSVSTLTIQRTQQEDSAVYLCASSLVGRLSGELFFGEGSRLTVL.

The V gene is TRBV6-2 or TRBV6-3, the J gene TRBJ1-1; no firm D call. This CDR3 comprises 13 residues. Germline V gene sequence: CDR1 MNHEY, CDR2 SVGEGT. V shed 4 bases and J shed 7 bases, with 13 bases lying between them. The DNA for the CDR3 is TGTGCCAGCAGTTGGAATGAGTGGAATGAAGCTTTCTTT. It yields the protein CASSWNEWNEAFF.

The genes are TRBV6-2 or TRBV6-3 and TRBJ2-1, with 7 bases fitting TRBD2. CDR3 length: 17 amino acids. Germline V gene sequence: CDR1 MNHEY, CDR2 SVGEGT. V was pared by 6 bases and J by 7 bases, with 18 bases of the junction left unmatched. The DNA of the CDR3 is TGTGCCAGCAGCCCCTATCCCCTGGCGGGAGAAAATAATGAGCAGTTCTTC. Amino acids: CASSPYPLAGENNEQFF.

This sequence joins TRBV20-1 and TRBJ1-2; 7 nucleotides match TRBD1. The germline CDR1 and CDR2 sequences are DFQATT and SNEGSKA (reference sequence). The length of the CDR3 is 13 residues. V shed 3 bases, J shed 4 bases, and the junction held 5 bases outside the gene matches. The CDR3 protein is CSASGTVSYGYTF. CDR3 sequence (DNA): TGCAGTGCTAGTGGGACAGTCTCCTATGGCTACACCTTC.

V is TRBV7-6 and J is TRBJ2-3; 7 nucleotides agree with TRBD2. The CDR3 totals 18 residues. With V trimmed by 5 bases and J by 4 bases, 18 bases remained unmatched. Germline V CDR1 and CDR2: SGHVS, FNYEAQ. CDR3 DNA sequence: TGTGCCAGCAGCGCACCCCGGGAGGCTCGGTTGGTGGCAGATACGCAGTATTTT. Amino acid sequence: CASSAPREARLVADTQYF.

This clone has just a few counts. The gene calls are TRBV10-3 and TRBJ2-2; the D gene is possibly TRBD2 (5 bases). The CDR3 consists of 15 residues. Trimming pared 10 bases from V and 0 bases from J, leaving 15 bases between. The germline V gene encodes CDR1 ENHRY and CDR2 SYGVKD. CDR3 DNA sequence: TGTGCCACCTCCCACCGGGGTACGAACACCGGGGAGCTGTTTTTT. This encodes CATSHRGTNTGELFF.

This chain links TRBV7-2 with TRBJ2-7; tentative D call: TRBD1 (7 bases). The CDR3 length is 14 residues. The V and J ends lost 2 bases and 3 bases respectively, with 11 bases between them. CDR1 and CDR2 from the germline V gene are SGHTA and FQGNSA. The CDR3 reads CASSLQGEVYEQYF. The CDR3 nucleotides read TGTGCCAGCAGCTTACAGGGGGAGGTCTACGAGCAGTACTTC. The whole variable domain, filled in from reference TRBV7-2 and TRBJ2-7, reads GAGVSQSPSNKVTEKGKDVELRCDPISGHTALYWYRQSLGQGLEFLIYFQGNSAPDKSGLPSDRFSAERTGGSVSTLTIQRTQQEDSAVYLCASSLQGEVYEQYFGPGTRLTVT.

The chain joins TRBV11-3 to TRBJ2-1; 8 positions match TRBD2. From germline, CDR1 is SGHNT and CDR2 YENEEA. The trim removed 5 bases at V and 2 bases at J, leaving 8 bases unmatched. This CDR3 contains 16 residues. The CDR3 DNA sequence: TGTGCCAGCAGCCGGGGGGGTAGCGGGACCTACAATGAGCAGTTCTTC. Its protein product is CASSRGGSGTYNEQFF.

The chain is built from TRBV6-1 and TRBJ2-7; D gene ambiguous. This CDR3 contains 14 residues. The V end lost 2 bases, the J end lost 4 bases, and 12 bases lay between the germline ends. Per the germline V gene, CDR1 is MNHNS and CDR2 is SASEGT. DNA of the CDR3: TGTGCCAGCAGTGAACCCCAACAACGATACGAGCAGTACTTC. Protein sequence: CASSEPQQRYEQYF.

The V call is TRBV7-9, the J call TRBJ1-1; tentative D call: TRBD1 (5 bases). The CDR3 is 13 residues long. The germline gives CDR1 SEHNR, CDR2 FQNEAQ (reference sequence). Trimming stripped 2 bases from V and 4 bases from J, with 8 bases between. The CDR3 DNA reads as TGTGCCAGCAGCTTAAAACAGGCCACTGAAGCTTTCTTT. Protein product: CASSLKQATEAFF.

V usage is TRBV6-5 and J usage is TRBJ2-7, with TRBD1 identical over 10 bases. Looked up from germline, CDR1 is MNHEY and CDR2 is SVGAGI. CDR3 size: 14 residues. The junction had 2 bases not matched to a gene; V was cut back by 5 bases and J by 1 base. CDR3 bases: TGTGCCAGCAGTCGACAGGGGGCTTCCTACGAGCAGTACTTC. Translation: CASSRQGASYEQYF.

The rearrangement uses TRBV18 and TRBJ1-3; no clear D gene. Germline V gives CDR1 KGHSH, CDR2 LQKENI. V gave up 2 bases and J gave up 0 bases, with 8 bases separating them. The CDR3 sequence is 15 residues long. CDR3 DNA sequence: TGTGCCAGCTCACCAGGGTCGCACTCTGGAAACACCATATATTTT. Amino acid sequence: CASSPGSHSGNTIYF.

V gene TRBV2 combines with J gene TRBJ1-2; 7 nucleotides match TRBD1. The germline V gene has CDR1 SNHLY and CDR2 FYNNEI. The length of the CDR3 is 15 residues. The V and J ends lost 3 bases and 7 bases, in that order; junction bases with no gene match: 11. The DNA for the CDR3 is TGTGCCAGCAGTGATTCGTCCAGGACAGGCGGTGGCTACACCTTC. This sequence encodes CASSDSSRTGGGYTF.

The chain carries TRBV7-8 and TRBJ2-1; D gene unclear. The CDR3 contains 14 residues. The germline V gene has CDR1 SGHVS and CDR2 FQNEAQ. The ends were cut back, 0 bases at V and 5 bases at J, with 8 bases in the middle. DNA for the CDR3: TGTGCCAGCAGCTTAGCAGAGATTAACAATGAGCAGTTCTTC. Amino acids: CASSLAEINNEQFF.

A word on this clone: Other DNA variants within this sample encode the same CDR3. This chain connects TRBV6-5 to TRBJ1-5, with D possibly matching TRBD1 (6 bases). The CDR3 spans 11 residues. Germline-derived CDR1 and CDR2 are MNHEY and SVGAGI. Trimming pared 8 bases from V and 7 bases from J, leaving 9 bases between. This chain's CDR3 is CASGTGQPQHF. The CDR3 nucleotides are TGTGCCAGCGGTACAGGGCAGCCCCAGCATTTT.

The rearrangement joins TRBV7-2 to TRBJ1-6; TRBD1 aligns across 8 bases. Germline V lookup: CDR1 SGHTA, CDR2 FQGNSA. V dropped 4 bases and J dropped 8; count of bases not matched to a gene: 4. The CDR3 has 14 residues. The CDR3 coding sequence is TGTGCCAGCAGCTGGACAGGGTTTGATTCACCCCTCCACTTT. It specifies CASSWTGFDSPLHF.

The genes are TRBV19 and TRBJ1-2, with a tentative D call TRBD1 (6 bases). This CDR3 has 15 residues. V lost 6 bases to trimming and J lost 4 bases, with 18 bases between them. Germline CDR1 reads LNHDA; CDR2 reads SQIVND (reference sequence). CDR3 residues: CASRGAGPRLYGYTF. CDR3 coding DNA: TGTGCCAGTAGGGGGGCGGGGCCCCGACTCTATGGCTACACCTTC.

The chain is built from TRBV6-6 and TRBJ1-3; D is ambiguous. Germline V CDR1 and CDR2: MNHNY, SVGAGI (reference sequence). V was trimmed by 2 bases and J by 3 bases, leaving 14 bases between them. The CDR3 covers 16 residues. The CDR3 DNA is TGTGCCAGCAGTTACCTTGCGGCCGACCATGGAAACACCATATATTTT. Protein sequence: CASSYLAADHGNTIYF.

This clone was seen once. The chain recombines TRBV24-1 with TRBJ2-3, with TRBD2 matching 10 bases. Germline CDR1 reads KGHDR; CDR2 reads SFDVKD. V shed 1 base, J shed 8 bases, and the junction held 5 bases outside the gene matches. The CDR3 has 15 residues. CDR3 sequence (DNA): TGTGCCACCAGTGATTTTCAGCGGGAGGGGGGTACGCAGTATTTT. The encoded protein is CATSDFQREGGTQYF.

V gene TRBV10-3 combines with J gene TRBJ2-7; possible D gene TRBD2, 5 bases. The CDR3 consists of 14 residues. V was shortened by 6 bases and J by 2 bases, with 14 bases between the two germline ends. CDR1 is ENHRY, CDR2 SYGVKD, per germline. This chain's CDR3 is CAIRVDSLTYEQYF. In DNA, the CDR3 is TGTGCCATCAGGGTGGACTCTCTTACCTACGAGCAGTACTTC.

This clone is a singleton in its sample. The genes are TRBV10-2 and TRBJ1-1; D unclear. Trimming left V 7 bases short and J 1 base short, with 4 bases between. The CDR3 has 11 amino acids. Germline V gene lookup returns CDR1 WSHSY and CDR2 SAAADI. CDR3 coding DNA: TGCGCCAGCATCGGGAACACTGAAGCTTTCTTT. Residues: CASIGNTEAFF.

V usage is TRBV6-5 and J usage is TRBJ1-5, with a possible D match to TRBD1 (6 bases). The CDR3 is 15 residues long. Between the trimmed V and J ends, which lost 8 bases and 7 bases, there was a span of 21 bases. Germline V gene sequence: CDR1 MNHEY, CDR2 SVGAGI. The CDR3 region is CASVPRGSKGQPQHF. The CDR3 nucleotides are TGTGCCAGCGTGCCTAGGGGGTCCAAGGGCCAGCCCCAGCATTTT.

The chain couples TRBV7-8 to TRBJ1-1; D uncertain. Germline values: CDR1 SGHVS, CDR2 FQNEAQ. The CDR3 covers 13 residues. Trimming took off 3 bases at V and 7 bases at J, with 12 bases between the two ends. CDR3 amino acids: CASSFFGANEAFF. The DNA of the CDR3 is TGTGCCAGCAGCTTTTTCGGAGCTAATGAAGCTTTCTTT.

The V and J genes are TRBV9 and TRBJ1-2; TRBD1 might be the D (5 bases). The germline V and J ends were trimmed by 0 bases and 8 bases, with 11 bases remaining between them. Germline loops: CDR1 SGDLS, CDR2 YYNGEE. This CDR3 is 13 amino acids long. For the CDR3, the DNA is TGTGCCAGCAGCGTAGTGACGGGACGGGGCTACACCTTC. Translation: CASSVVTGRGYTF.

A single count supports this clone. The CDR3 reads CATSRTPYGEAFF. DNA of the CDR3: TGTGCCACCAGCAGAACACCATATGGTGAAGCTTTCTTT. The J gene is TRBJ1-1, the V gene TRBV15; D is unresolved. This CDR3 comprises 13 residues. Looked up from germline, CDR1 is LNHNV and CDR2 is YYDKDF (reference sequence). V was cut by 2 bases and J by 7 bases, with 11 bases left in between.

This sequence joins TRBV20-1 and TRBJ1-2; no clear D. Deletions cut 8 bases from V and 5 bases from J, with 12 bases between. CDR3 size: 11 residues. Germline-derived CDR1 and CDR2 are DFQATT and SNEGSKA (reference sequence). Written as DNA, the CDR3 is TGCAGTAACCGATGGGGTTATGGCTACACCTTC. Its translation is CSNRWGYGYTF.

The J gene is TRBJ1-1, the V gene TRBV11-2, with 10 bases lining up with TRBD1. The germline V gene has CDR1 SGHAT and CDR2 FQNNGV. This CDR3 has 18 amino acids. V trimming: 1 base; J trimming: 4 bases; junction bases outside the gene matches: 12. CDR3 loop: CASSLGGETGGIGTEAFF. Written as DNA, the CDR3 is TGTGCCAGCAGCTTAGGGGGTGAGACAGGGGGCATCGGCACTGAAGCTTTCTTT. The full variable domain, rest sourced from reference TRBV11-2 and TRBJ1-1, is EAGVAQSPRYKIIEKRQSVAFWCNPISGHATLYWYQQILGQGPKLLIQFQNNGVVDDSQLPKDRFSAERLKGVDSTLKIQPAKLEDSAVYLCASSLGGETGGIGTEAFFGQGTRLTVV.

Only one count was recorded for this clone. The CDR3 here is CASSSTRGYGYGYTF. The CDR3 DNA reads as TGTGCCAGCAGCTCCACCAGGGGATATGGCTATGGCTACACCTTC. The chain is built from TRBV7-9 and TRBJ1-2, with D perhaps matching TRBD1 (6 bases). V was clipped by 4 bases and J by 4 bases, with 16 bases between them. Germline V lookup: CDR1 SEHNR, CDR2 FQNEAQ (reference sequence). This CDR3 spans 15 amino acids.

The chain combines TRBV5-4 with TRBJ1-2; 7 bases are shared with TRBD1. Germline CDR1 and CDR2: SGHNT and YYREEE (reference sequence). The length of the CDR3 is 14 residues. The trim removed 5 bases at V and 0 bases at J, leaving 4 bases unmatched. Here the CDR3 reads CASRIQGPNYGYTF. DNA for the CDR3: TGTGCCAGCAGGATACAGGGGCCTAACTATGGCTACACCTTC.

The chain recombines TRBV19 with TRBJ2-1; TRBD2 agrees at 7 bases. V was clipped by 1 base and J by 3 bases; unmatched bases: 12. The CDR3 is 18 residues long. Germline V gene sequence: CDR1 LNHDA, CDR2 SQIVND (reference sequence). CDR3: CASSIGPGGILLYNEQFF. Here the CDR3 DNA reads TGTGCCAGTAGTATAGGACCCGGGGGGATACTTCTCTACAATGAGCAGTTCTTC.

The genes are TRBV28 and TRBJ1-4; possibly TRBD1 for D (6 bases). The length of the CDR3 is 14 residues. V was cut by 7 bases and J by 7 bases, with 16 bases left in between. Germline V gene lookup returns CDR1 MDHEN and CDR2 SYDVKM. The CDR3 DNA is TGTGCCAGCACCCCCGGGGAGGGGGGTGAAAAACTGTTTTTT. Translation gives CASTPGEGGEKLFF.

The chain is built from TRBV4-1 and TRBJ2-1; TRBD2 agrees at 9 bases. The J segment lost 7 bases and the V segment lost 4 bases, leaving 11 bases of the junction unmatched. Germline V gene sequence: CDR1 MGHRA, CDR2 YSYEKL. CDR3 size: 16 residues. The CDR3 nucleotides are TGCGCCAGCAGCCCTCTCGGACTAGCGTGGAAGAATGAGCAGTTCTTC. Translating gives CASSPLGLAWKNEQFF.